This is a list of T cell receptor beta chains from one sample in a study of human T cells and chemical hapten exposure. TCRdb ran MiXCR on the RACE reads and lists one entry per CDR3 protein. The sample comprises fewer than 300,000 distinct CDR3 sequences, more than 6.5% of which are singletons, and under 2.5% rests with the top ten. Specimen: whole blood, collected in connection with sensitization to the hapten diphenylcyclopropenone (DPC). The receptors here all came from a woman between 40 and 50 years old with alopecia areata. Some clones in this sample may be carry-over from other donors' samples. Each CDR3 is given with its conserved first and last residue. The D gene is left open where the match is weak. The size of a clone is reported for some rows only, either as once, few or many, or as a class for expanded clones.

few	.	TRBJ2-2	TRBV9	TGTGCCAGCAGCGTAGACCACACCACCGGGGAGCTGTTTTTT	CASSVDHTTGELFF
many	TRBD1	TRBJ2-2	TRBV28	TGTGCCAGCAGTTTACCACGACAGGGTCTAGGCGGCGGGGAGCTGTTTTTT	CASSLPRQGLGGGELFF
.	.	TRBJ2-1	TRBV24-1	TGTGCCACCAGTGATTTAGGGGATGAGCAGTTCTTC	CATSDLGDEQFF
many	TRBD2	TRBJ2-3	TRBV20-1	TGCAGTGCTTCGACTAGCGGTGACACAGATACGCAGTATTTT	CSASTSGDTDTQYF
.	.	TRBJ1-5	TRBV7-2	TGTGCCAGCAGCTTGCACATGCAGCAGCCCCAGCATTTT	CASSLHMQQPQHF
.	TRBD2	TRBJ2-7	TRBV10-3	TGTGCCATCAGTCCAGGACTAGCGGGAGGGGACGAGCAGTACTTC	CAISPGLAGGDEQYF
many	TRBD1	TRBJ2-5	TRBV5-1	TGCGCCAGCAGCTTGGCGGTAGGACAGGCGGAAGAGACCCAGTACTTC	CASSLAVGQAEETQYF
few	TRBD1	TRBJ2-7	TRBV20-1	TGCAGTGCGACAGGGGAAACCTACGAGCAGTACTTC	CSATGETYEQYF
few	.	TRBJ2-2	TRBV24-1	TGTGCCACCAGTCGCGAAGGGGGTGCCACCGGGGAGCTGTTTTTT	CATSREGGATGELFF
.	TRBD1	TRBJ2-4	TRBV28	TGTGCCAGCAGTTTGCAGGACAGGGTCAAAAACATTCAGTACTTC	CASSLQDRVKNIQYF
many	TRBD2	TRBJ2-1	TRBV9	TGTGCCAGCAGCCCCCAGGGACTAGCGGGCGCTTACAATGAGCAGTTCTTC	CASSPQGLAGAYNEQFF
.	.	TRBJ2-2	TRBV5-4	TGTGCCAGCAGCCCGGGATCGGGGCAGAACACCGGGGAGCTGTTTTTT	CASSPGSGQNTGELFF
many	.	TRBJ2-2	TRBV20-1	TGCAGTGCTAGAGACGCCGTCGGTAACACCGGGGAGCTGTTTTTT	CSARDAVGNTGELFF
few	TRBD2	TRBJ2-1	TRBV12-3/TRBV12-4	TGTGCCAGCAGTTCGCGGGTGCGGGAGGGCCCCGAGCAGTTCTTC	CASSSRVREGPEQFF
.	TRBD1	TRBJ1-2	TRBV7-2	TGTGCCAGCAGCGCGGGACAGGGTTCCCATGGCTACACCTTC	CASSAGQGSHGYTF
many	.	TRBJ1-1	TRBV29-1	TGCAGCGTTTTAGGGAACACTGAAGCTTTCTTT	CSVLGNTEAFF
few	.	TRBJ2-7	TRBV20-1	TGCAGTGCTAGAGATCTAGGGGAGTACGAGCAGTACTTC	CSARDLGEYEQYF
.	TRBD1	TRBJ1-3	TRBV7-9	TGTGCCAGCAGCCCACCGGGGACAGCCGCTGGAAACACCATATATTTT	CASSPPGTAAGNTIYF
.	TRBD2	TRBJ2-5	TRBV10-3	TGTGCCATCAGTGAGTCGCGGGAGGGCGGAGAGACCCAGTACTTC	CAISESREGGETQYF